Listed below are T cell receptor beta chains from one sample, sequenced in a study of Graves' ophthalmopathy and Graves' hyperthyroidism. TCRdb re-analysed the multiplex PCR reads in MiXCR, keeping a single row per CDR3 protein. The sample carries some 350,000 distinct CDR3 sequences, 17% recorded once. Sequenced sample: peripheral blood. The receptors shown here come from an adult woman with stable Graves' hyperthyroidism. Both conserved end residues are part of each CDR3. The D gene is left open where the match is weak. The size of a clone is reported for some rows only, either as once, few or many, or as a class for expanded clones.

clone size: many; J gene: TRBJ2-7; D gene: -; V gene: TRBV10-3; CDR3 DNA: TGTGCCACTCAGGAAGGGGCAGCCTCCTACGAGCAGTACTTC; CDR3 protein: CATQEGAASYEQYF
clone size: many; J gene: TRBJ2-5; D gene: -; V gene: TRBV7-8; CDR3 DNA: TGTGCCAGCAGCTTCACACAGTCCCAAGAGACCCAGTACTTC; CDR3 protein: CASSFTQSQETQYF
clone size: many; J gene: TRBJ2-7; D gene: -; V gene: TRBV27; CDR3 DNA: TGTGCCAGCAACATGGTGAGATTCAGCTACGAGCAGTACTTC; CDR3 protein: CASNMVRFSYEQYF
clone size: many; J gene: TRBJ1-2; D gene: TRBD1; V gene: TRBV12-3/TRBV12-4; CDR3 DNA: TGTGCCAGCAGCAGGACAGGGGGCAAGAGCTACACCTTC; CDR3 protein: CASSRTGGKSYTF
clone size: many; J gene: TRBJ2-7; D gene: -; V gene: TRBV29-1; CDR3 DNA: TGCAGCGTTGAATTAGCGTCTTCTTACGAGCAGTACTTC; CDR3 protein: CSVELASSYEQYF
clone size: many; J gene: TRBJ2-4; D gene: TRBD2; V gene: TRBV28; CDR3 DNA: TGTGCCAGCAGTTTATGGGCTAGCGGGAGAAAGAGCATTCAGTACTTC; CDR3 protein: CASSLWASGRKSIQYF
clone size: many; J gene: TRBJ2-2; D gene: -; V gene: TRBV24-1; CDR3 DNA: TGTGCCACCAAGGACCGTAACACCGGGGAGCTGTTTTTT; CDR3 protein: CATKDRNTGELFF
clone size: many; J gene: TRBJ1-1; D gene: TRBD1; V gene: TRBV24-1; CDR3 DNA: TGTGCCACCAGTGATTCCCGGACAGGGTGGAACACTGAAGCTTTCTTT; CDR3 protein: CATSDSRTGWNTEAFF
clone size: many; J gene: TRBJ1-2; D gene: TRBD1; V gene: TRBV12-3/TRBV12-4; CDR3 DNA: TGTGCCAGCAAAAGGACAGGGGGTAATGATGGCTACACCTTC; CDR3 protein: CASKRTGGNDGYTF
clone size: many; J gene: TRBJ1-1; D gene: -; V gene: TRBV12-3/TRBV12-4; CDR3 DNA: TGTGCCAGCAGCTGGAAGGGGGTAAGGGACACTGAAGCTTTCTTT; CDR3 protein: CASSWKGVRDTEAFF
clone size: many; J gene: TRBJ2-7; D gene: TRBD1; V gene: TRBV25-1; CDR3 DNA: TGTGCCAGCAGTGGACAGGGTGGAGGCTTCGAGCAGTACTTC; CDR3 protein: CASSGQGGGFEQYF
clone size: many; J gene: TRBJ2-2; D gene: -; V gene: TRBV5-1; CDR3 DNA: TGCGCCAGCAGCTCAAGAAGTACAGGGCCCGGGGAGCTGTTTTTT; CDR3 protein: CASSSRSTGPGELFF
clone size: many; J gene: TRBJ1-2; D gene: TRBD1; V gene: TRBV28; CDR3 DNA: TGTGCCAGCAGTTCGGGGACAGGGGGCTATGGCTACACCTTC; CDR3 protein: CASSSGTGGYGYTF
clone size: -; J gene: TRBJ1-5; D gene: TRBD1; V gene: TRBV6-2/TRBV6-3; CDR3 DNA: TGTGCCAGCAGTTACGGTCGGGGAGGGGGCGTCAATCAGCCCCAGCATTTT; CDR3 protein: CASSYGRGGGVNQPQHF
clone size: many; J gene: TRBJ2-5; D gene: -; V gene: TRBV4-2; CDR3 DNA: TGTGCCAGCAGCCAAGATCTAGTGACCCAGTACTTC; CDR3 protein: CASSQDLVTQYF
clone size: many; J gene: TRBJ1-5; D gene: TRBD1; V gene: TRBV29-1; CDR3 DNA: TGCAGCGTTCGACAGGGGCTGGAGCCCCAGCATTTT; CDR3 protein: CSVRQGLEPQHF
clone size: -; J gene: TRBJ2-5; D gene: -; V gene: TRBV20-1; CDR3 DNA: TGCAGTGCTAGAGGACACCAAGAGACCCAGTACTTC; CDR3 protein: CSARGHQETQYF
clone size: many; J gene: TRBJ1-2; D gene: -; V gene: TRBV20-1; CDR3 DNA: TGCAGTGCTAGAGGGCCCGAGAACTATGGCTACACCTTC; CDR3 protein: CSARGPENYGYTF
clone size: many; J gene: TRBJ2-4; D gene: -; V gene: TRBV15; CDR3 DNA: TGTGCCACCAGCAGAGTTGCAACCGGGAGCGTGGACATTCAGTACTTC; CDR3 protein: CATSRVATGSVDIQYF
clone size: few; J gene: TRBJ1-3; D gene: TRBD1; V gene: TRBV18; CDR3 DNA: TGTGCCAGCTCACAGGGACAGGGACAAGTCTCTGGAAACACCATATATTTT; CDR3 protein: CASSQGQGQVSGNTIYF
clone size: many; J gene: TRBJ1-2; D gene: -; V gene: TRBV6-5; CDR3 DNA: TGTGCCAGCAGTTACTGGAAGGGTGGCTACACCTTC; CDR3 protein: CASSYWKGGYTF
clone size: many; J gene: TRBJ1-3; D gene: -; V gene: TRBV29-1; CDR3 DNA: TGCAGCGTTGAAGAAGACACGTTCTCTGGAAACACCATATATTTT; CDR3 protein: CSVEEDTFSGNTIYF
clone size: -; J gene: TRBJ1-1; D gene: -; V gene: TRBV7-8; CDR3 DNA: TGTGCCAGCAGCTTAGGTCTAGGGAGCACTGAGGCTTTCTTT; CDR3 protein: CASSLGLGSTEAFF
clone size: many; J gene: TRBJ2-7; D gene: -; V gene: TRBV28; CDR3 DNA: TGTGCCAGCACCCTCCCGGGCTCCTACGAGCAGTACTTC; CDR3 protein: CASTLPGSYEQYF
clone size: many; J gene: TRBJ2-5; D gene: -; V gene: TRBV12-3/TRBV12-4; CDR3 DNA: TGTGCCAGCAGTCCGTCCGGGACACCTTTTTACCAAGAGTCCCAGTACTTC; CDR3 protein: CASSPSGTPFYQESQYF
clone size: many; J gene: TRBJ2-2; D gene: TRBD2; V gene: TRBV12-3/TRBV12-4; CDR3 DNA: TGTGCCAGCAGCCCTAGGGAGCGGGAGACCGGGGAGCTGTTTTTT; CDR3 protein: CASSPRERETGELFF
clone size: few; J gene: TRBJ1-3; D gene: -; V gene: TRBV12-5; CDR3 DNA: TGTACTAGTGGTTTGGTATCCAGGTCTAGCTCTGGAAACACCATATATTTT; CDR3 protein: CTSGLVSRSSSGNTIYF
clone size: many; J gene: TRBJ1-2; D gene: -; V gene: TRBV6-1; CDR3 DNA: TGTGCCAGCAGTCAAGACGGAAACAGATTCTATGGCTACACCTTC; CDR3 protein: CASSQDGNRFYGYTF
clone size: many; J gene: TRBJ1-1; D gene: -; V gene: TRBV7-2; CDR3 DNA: TGTGCCAGCAGCTCGTTTGGGGACACTGAAGCTTTCTTT; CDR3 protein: CASSSFGDTEAFF
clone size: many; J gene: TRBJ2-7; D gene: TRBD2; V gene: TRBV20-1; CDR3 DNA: TGCAGTGCTAGCTCGGCCTTGGGACTAGCGGGCGAGCAGTACTTC; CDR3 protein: CSASSALGLAGEQYF
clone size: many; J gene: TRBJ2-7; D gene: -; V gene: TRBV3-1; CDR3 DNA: TGTGCCAGCAGCCAAGAGGGCCGGAATTACGAGCAGTACTTC; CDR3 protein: CASSQEGRNYEQYF
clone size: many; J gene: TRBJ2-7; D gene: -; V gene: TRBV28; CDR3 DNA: TGTGCCAGCAGTCGGGACGGGCACCGCTACGAGCAGTACTTC; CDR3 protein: CASSRDGHRYEQYF
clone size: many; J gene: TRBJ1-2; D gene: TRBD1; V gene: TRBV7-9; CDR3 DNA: TGTGCCAGCAGCCCCTCCCGGGACAGGGGCTACACCTTC; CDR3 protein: CASSPSRDRGYTF
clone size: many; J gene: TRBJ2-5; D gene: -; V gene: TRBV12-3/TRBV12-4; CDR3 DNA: TGTGCCAGCAGCTGGGTCCAATCGGGACAAGAGACCCAGTACTTC; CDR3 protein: CASSWVQSGQETQYF
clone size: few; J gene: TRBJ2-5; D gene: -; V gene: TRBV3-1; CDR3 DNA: TGTGCCAGCAGCCAAGAAGTAGTAGCGGAGACCCAGTACTTC; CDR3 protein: CASSQEVVAETQYF
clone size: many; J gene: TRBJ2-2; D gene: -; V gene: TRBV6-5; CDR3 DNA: TGTGCCAGCAAGCAAGGCACCGGGGAGCTGTTTTTT; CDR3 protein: CASKQGTGELFF
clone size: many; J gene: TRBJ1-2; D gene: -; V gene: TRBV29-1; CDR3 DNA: TGCAGCGTTGGTGGAGGCCCTCGAGGCAGCTACTATGGCTACACCTTC; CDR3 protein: CSVGGGPRGSYYGYTF
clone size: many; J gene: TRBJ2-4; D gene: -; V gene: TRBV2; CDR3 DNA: TGTGCCAGCAGTGAAGTGCCAGGACAGAGTCTTTATACCAAAAACATTCAGTACTTC; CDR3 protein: CASSEVPGQSLYTKNIQYF
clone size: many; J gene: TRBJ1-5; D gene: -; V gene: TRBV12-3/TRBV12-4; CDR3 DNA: TGTGCCAGCAGTTTAGCAGCGAATCAGCCCCAGCATTTT; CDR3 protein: CASSLAANQPQHF
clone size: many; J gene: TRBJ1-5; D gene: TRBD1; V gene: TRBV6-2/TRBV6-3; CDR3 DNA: TGTGCCAGCAGCAACAGGGGGCAAAGCAATCAGCCCCAGCATTTT; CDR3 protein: CASSNRGQSNQPQHF
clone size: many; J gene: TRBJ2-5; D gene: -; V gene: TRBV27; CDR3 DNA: TGTGCCAGCAGTCCCACTACGTACCAAGAGACCCAGTACTTC; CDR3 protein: CASSPTTYQETQYF
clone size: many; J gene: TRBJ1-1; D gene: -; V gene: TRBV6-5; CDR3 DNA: TGTGCCAGCAGGGTCGGCACTGAAGCTTTCTTT; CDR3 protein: CASRVGTEAFF
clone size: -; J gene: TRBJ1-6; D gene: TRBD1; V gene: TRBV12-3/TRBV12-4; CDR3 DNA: TGTGCCAGCAGTTCGGACAGGACGGGATATTCACCCCTCCACTTT; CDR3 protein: CASSSDRTGYSPLHF
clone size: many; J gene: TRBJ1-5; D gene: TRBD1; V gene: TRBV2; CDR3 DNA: TGTGCCAGCAGTTTAACGACAGGGGGCTTTCAGCCCCAGCATTTT; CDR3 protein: CASSLTTGGFQPQHF
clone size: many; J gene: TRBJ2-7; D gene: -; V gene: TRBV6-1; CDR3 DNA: TGTGCCAGCAGTGAACTCCTTGCGGGGACCTACGAGCAGTACTTC; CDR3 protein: CASSELLAGTYEQYF
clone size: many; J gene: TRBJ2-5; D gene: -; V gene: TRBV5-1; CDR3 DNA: TGCGCCAGCAGCTTGGAGTCGGGGGGCGGAACGCCCGTGGCCCAGTACTTC; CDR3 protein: CASSLESGGGTPVAQYF
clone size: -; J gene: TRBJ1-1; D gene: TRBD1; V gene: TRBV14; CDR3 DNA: TGTGCCAGCAGCCTTAACCTGGGACAGGTGAACACTGAAGCTTTCTTT; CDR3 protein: CASSLNLGQVNTEAFF
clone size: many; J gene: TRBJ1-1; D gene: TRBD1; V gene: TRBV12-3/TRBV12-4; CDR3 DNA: TGTGCCAGCAGTTTGGAGGGGGCGGGTACTGAAGCTTTCTTT; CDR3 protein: CASSLEGAGTEAFF
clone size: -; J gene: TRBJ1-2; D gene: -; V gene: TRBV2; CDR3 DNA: TGTGCCAGCAGCCCCCTGAGAGCGGGTGGCTACACCTTC; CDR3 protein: CASSPLRAGGYTF
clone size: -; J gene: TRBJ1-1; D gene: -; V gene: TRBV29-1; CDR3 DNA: TGCAGCGTTGCAAACAGGCTACATAGATCGAACACTGAAGCTTTCTTT; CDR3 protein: CSVANRLHRSNTEAFF